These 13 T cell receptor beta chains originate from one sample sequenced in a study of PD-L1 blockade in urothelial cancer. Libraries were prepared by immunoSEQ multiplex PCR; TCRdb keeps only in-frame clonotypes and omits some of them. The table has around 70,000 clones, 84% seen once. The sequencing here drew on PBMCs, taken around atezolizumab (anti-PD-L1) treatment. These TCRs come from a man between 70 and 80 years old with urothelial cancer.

The CDR3 DNA reads TGTGCCAGCAGTTTCAGGGGCGGAGGTCAGCCCCAGCATTTT. The encoded protein is CASSFRGGGQPQHF. The J gene is TRBJ1-5, the V gene TRBV28; TRBD1 might be the D (6 bases). Germline values: CDR1 MDHEN, CDR2 SYDVKM. The CDR3 contains 14 residues. Trimming removed 3 bases from V and 6 bases from J, with 12 bases in between. Complete variable domain (other parts from reference TRBV28 and TRBJ1-5): DVKVTQSSRYLVKRTGEKVFLECVQDMDHENMFWYRQDPGLGLRLIYFSYDVKMKEKGDIPEGYSVSREKKERFSLILESASTNQTSMYLCASSFRGGGQPQHFGDGTRLSIL.

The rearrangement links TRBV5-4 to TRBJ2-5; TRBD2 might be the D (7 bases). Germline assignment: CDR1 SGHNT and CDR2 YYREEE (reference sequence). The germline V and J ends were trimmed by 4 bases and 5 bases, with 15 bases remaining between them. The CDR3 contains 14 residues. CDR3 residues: CASSHPEGGETQYF. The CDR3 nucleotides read TGTGCCAGCAGCCACCCAGAGGGGGGGGAGACCCAGTACTTC.

The DNA for the CDR3 is TGTGCCAGCAGCTTAGAGGCAGGCCCCTCTGGAAACACCATATATTTT. Translated, it gives CASSLEAGPSGNTIYF. The chain has TRBV11-2 and TRBJ1-3; D remains unclear. The CDR3 extends over 16 amino acids. Germline V gene data show CDR1 as SGHAT and CDR2 as FQNNGV. Trimming took 0 bases from V and 0 from J, leaving 9 bases between them. The full variable domain, rest sourced from reference TRBV11-2 and TRBJ1-3, is EAGVAQSPRYKIIEKRQSVAFWCNPISGHATLYWYQQILGQGPKLLIQFQNNGVVDDSQLPKDRFSAERLKGVDSTLKIQPAKLEDSAVYLCASSLEAGPSGNTIYFGEGSWLTVV.

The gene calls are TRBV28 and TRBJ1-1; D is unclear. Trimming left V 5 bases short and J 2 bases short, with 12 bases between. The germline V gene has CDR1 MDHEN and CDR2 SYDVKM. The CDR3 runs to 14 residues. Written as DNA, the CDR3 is TGTGCCAGCAGTCCCCTGTCGGTTAACACTGAAGCTTTCTTT. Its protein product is CASSPLSVNTEAFF.

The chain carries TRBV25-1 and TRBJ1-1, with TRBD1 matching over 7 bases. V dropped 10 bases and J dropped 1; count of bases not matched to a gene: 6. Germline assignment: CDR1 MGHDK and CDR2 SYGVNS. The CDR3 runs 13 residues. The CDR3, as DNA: TGTGCCACCAAACAGGGGCCGAACACTGAAGCTTTCTTT. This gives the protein CATKQGPNTEAFF.

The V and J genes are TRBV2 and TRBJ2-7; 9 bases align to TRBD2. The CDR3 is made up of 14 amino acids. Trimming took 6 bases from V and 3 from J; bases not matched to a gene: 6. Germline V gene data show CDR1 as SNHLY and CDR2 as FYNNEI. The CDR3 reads CASSVAGDGYEQYF. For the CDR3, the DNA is TGTGCCAGCAGCGTAGCGGGAGATGGCTACGAGCAGTACTTC.

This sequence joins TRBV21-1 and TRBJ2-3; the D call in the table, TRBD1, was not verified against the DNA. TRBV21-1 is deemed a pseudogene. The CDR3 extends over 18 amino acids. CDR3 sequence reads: CASSEGQTGGSSTDTQYF. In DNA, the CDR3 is TGTGCCAGCAGCGAAGGCCAGACAGGTGGTTCCTCCACAGATACGCAGTATTTT.

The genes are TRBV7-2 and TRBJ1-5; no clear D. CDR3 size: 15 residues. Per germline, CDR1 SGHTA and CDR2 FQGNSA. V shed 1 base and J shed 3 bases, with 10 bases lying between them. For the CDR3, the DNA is TGTGCCAGCAGCTTAGGCCTGGCCTCCAATCAGCCCCAGCATTTT. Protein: CASSLGLASNQPQHF.

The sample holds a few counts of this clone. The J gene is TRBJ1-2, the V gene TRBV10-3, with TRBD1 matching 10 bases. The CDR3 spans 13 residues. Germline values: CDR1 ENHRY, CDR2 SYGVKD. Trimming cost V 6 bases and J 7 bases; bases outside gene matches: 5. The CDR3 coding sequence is TGTGCCATCAGCGGGACAGGGGAATTTGGCTACACCTTC. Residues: CAISGTGEFGYTF.

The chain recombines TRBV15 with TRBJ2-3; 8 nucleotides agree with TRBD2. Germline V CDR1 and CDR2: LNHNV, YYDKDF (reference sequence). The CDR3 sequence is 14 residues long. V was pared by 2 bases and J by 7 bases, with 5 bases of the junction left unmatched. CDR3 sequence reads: CATSRTSGRNTQYF. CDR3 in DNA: TGTGCCACCAGCAGAACAAGCGGGAGAAATACGCAGTATTTT.

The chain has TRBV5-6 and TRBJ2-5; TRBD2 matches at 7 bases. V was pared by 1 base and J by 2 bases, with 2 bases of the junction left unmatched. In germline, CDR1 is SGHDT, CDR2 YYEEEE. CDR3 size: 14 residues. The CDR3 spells CASSLMRGQETQYF. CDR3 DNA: TGTGCCAGCAGCTTGATGCGGGGGCAAGAGACCCAGTACTTC.

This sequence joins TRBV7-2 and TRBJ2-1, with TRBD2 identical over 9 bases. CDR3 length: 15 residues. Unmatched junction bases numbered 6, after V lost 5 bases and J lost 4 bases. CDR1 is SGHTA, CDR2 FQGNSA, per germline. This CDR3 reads CASSRGLAPYNEQFF. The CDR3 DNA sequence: TGTGCCAGCAGCCGAGGACTAGCGCCGTACAATGAGCAGTTCTTC.

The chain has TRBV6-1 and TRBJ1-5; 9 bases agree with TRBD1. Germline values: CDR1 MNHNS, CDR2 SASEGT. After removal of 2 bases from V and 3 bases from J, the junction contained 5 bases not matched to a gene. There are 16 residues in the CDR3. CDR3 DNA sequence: TGTGCCAGCAGTGAAACCGGGACAGGGTTCAATCAGCCCCAGCATTTT. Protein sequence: CASSETGTGFNQPQHF.